The 15 T cell receptor beta chains given below trace back to one sample, sequenced in a study of blood T cell repertoires in COVID-19. Only in-frame clones appear in the TCRdb table, and some are missing; sequencing was by immunoSEQ multiplex PCR. The sample lists fewer than 200,000 clones; 90% to 95% were seen once. The sample was peripheral blood. The receptors were gathered from a woman between 50 and 59 years old with acute or convalescent COVID-19.

The chain joins TRBV18 to TRBJ2-3, with D unresolved. The CDR3 is made up of 15 amino acids. CDR1 and CDR2 (germline): KGHSH, LQKENI. Trimming took 2 bases from V and 0 from J, leaving 9 bases between them. The CDR3: CASSPKTASTDTQYF. As DNA, the CDR3 is TGTGCCAGCTCACCAAAAACAGCTAGCACAGATACGCAGTATTTT.

Here the CDR3 reads CASSLIQVTGEDSYEQYF. Here the CDR3 DNA reads TGTGCCAGCAGCTTAATACAGGTCACTGGGGAGGACTCCTACGAGCAGTACTTC. The V gene is TRBV7-9, the J gene TRBJ2-7, with D perhaps matching TRBD2 (6 bases). CDR1 is SEHNR and CDR2 is FQNEAQ in the germline V gene (reference sequence). The CDR3 has 18 residues. The ends were cut back, 2 bases at V and 0 bases at J, with 20 bases in the middle.

V gene TRBV3-1 (or the pseudogene TRBV3-2) combines with J gene TRBJ1-1; D unresolved. The germline V gene encodes CDR1 LGHDT and CDR2 YNNKEL (reference sequence). The V end lost 4 bases, the J end lost 6 bases, and 15 bases lay between the germline ends. The CDR3 length is 14 residues. DNA for the CDR3: TGTGCCAGCAGCCTCTCGGCGCAGAGGGCTGAAGCTTTCTTT. It translates to CASSLSAQRAEAFF.

The V and J genes are TRBV30 and TRBJ1-5; 8 nucleotides match TRBD1. Germline V gene lookup returns CDR1 GTSNPN and CDR2 SVGIG (reference sequence). Germline trimming cut 2 bases from V and 2 bases from J; bases unmatched to any gene: 5. The CDR3 has 15 amino acids. CDR3 bases: TGTGCCTGGAGTTCCAGGGGGCGAGGCAATCAGCCCCAGCATTTT. It specifies CAWSSRGRGNQPQHF.

The V gene is TRBV11-3, the J gene TRBJ2-3; 7 nucleotides agree with TRBD2. This CDR3 has 15 amino acids. V dropped 2 bases and J dropped 6; count of bases not matched to a gene: 8. The germline V gene has CDR1 SGHNT and CDR2 YENEEA. In nucleotides, the CDR3 is TGTGCCAGCAGCTTAAGGGCGGGAGCGGGGGATACGCAGTATTTT. Encoded protein: CASSLRAGAGDTQYF.

The V gene is TRBV27, the J gene TRBJ1-6, with 7 bases identical to TRBD1. Per germline, CDR1 MNHEY and CDR2 SMNVEV (reference sequence). V was clipped by 6 bases and J by 9 bases; unmatched bases: 11. The CDR3 is 15 residues long. The CDR3 nucleotides read TGTGCCAGCAGCTTAGGTCAACAGGGGACTTCACCCCTCCACTTT. Encoded protein: CASSLGQQGTSPLHF.

The chain is built from TRBV21-1 and TRBJ2-1; TRBD2 is the table's D call and was not checked against the DNA. TRBV21-1 is designated a pseudogene. The CDR3 runs to 13 residues. Here the CDR3 DNA reads TGTGCCAGTCCCGGGACTAGCGGGTCCGAGCAGTTCTTC. It encodes CASPGTSGSEQFF.

This rearrangement joins TRBV10-3 to TRBJ1-3; D is uncertain. This CDR3 comprises 12 residues. Germline CDR1 and CDR2: ENHRY and SYGVKD. The V end was cut by 10 bases, the J end by 6 bases, with 13 bases between. The CDR3 region has the DNA TGTGCCAGCATGGGGAGCTTAAACACCATATATTTT. Its translation: CASMGSLNTIYF.

This rearrangement joins TRBV19 to TRBJ2-2; weak D call: TRBD1 (6 bases). The V gene lost 4 bases and the J gene lost 5 bases, with 14 bases spanning the gap. This CDR3 spans 15 amino acids. Looked up from germline, CDR1 is LNHDA and CDR2 is SQIVND (reference sequence). CDR3 DNA sequence: TGTGCCAGTAGTACTTACAGGGTGAATACCGGGGAGCTGTTTTTT. This gives the protein CASSTYRVNTGELFF.

This sequence joins TRBV2 and TRBJ1-4; D is uncertain. The CDR3 is 16 residues long. Germline CDR1 and CDR2: SNHLY and FYNNEI. Trimming pared 6 bases from V and 2 bases from J, leaving 16 bases between. This CDR3 is CASRQTELFTNEKLFF. The DNA for the CDR3 is TGTGCCAGCAGGCAAACAGAGTTATTCACTAATGAAAAACTGTTTTTT.

This clone was counted between two and nine times. The rearrangement links TRBV6-5 to TRBJ2-2; TRBD1 agrees at 10 bases. CDR1 is MNHEY and CDR2 is SVGAGI in the germline V gene. The CDR3 contains 15 residues. V shed 10 bases and J 4 bases; nucleotides not matched to a gene: 9. This CDR3 reads CAIRQGAGSTGELFF. The CDR3 DNA reads TGTGCCATCCGACAGGGGGCTGGGAGCACCGGGGAGCTGTTTTTT.

The chain has TRBV25-1 and TRBJ1-3, with D uncertain. V was trimmed by 4 bases and J by 4 bases, leaving 11 bases between them. From germline, CDR1 is MGHDK and CDR2 SYGVNS. The length of the CDR3 is 14 residues. This CDR3 reads CASSVGPQGNTIYF. CDR3 bases: TGTGCCAGCAGTGTTGGGCCCCAAGGAAACACCATATATTTT.

The chain carries TRBV18 and TRBJ1-6, with a weak D call TRBD1 (5 bases). CDR3 length equals 15 residues. Per germline, CDR1 KGHSH and CDR2 LQKENI. Trimming took off 3 bases at V and 7 bases at J, with 13 bases between the two ends. The CDR3 loop is CASSPDGRGNSPLHF. CDR3 coding DNA: TGTGCCAGCTCACCCGACGGGCGGGGGAATTCACCCCTCCACTTT.

The genes are TRBV2 and TRBJ1-5, with TRBD1 matching over 7 bases. The CDR3 spans 16 residues. The junction had 8 bases not matched to a gene; V was cut back by 4 bases and J by 2 bases. Germline CDR1 reads SNHLY; CDR2 reads FYNNEI. This CDR3 is CASSVFSGQGNQPQHF. CDR3 DNA sequence: TGTGCCAGCAGTGTTTTCTCCGGACAGGGCAATCAGCCCCAGCATTTT.

The CDR3 here is CASSLTSSTEAFF. The CDR3 DNA is TGTGCCAGCAGCTTAACATCTAGCACTGAAGCTTTCTTT. The chain combines TRBV7-3 with TRBJ1-1, with unresolved D. The V end lost 0 bases, the J end lost 4 bases, and 6 bases lay between the germline ends. Germline CDR1 SGHTA, CDR2 FQGTGA. This CDR3 has 13 amino acids.